Only one count was recorded for the clone carrying this T cell receptor beta chain. Its cognate antigen is unknown. Germline values: CDR1 KGHDR, CDR2 SFDVKD. Deletions cut 10 bases from V and 4 bases from J, with 15 bases between. The CDR3 length is 13 residues. Sequenced by immunoSEQ multiplex PCR; TCRdb stores in-frame clones only, minus some. The profile shows 120,000 to 150,000 clones, under 95% of them singletons. The sample is drawn from a study of T cell responses to AZD1222 COVID-19 vaccine. Across the study: The study pooled second doses at about 4 or about 12 weeks. Study results and caveats: CD4 TCRs covered the whole spike, strongest at regions 160-218 and 743-854. Females outnumbered males among donors, who were mostly white British; clonal diversity was possibly underestimated. With two AZD1222 doses given, Spike-specific TCR breadth and depth both rose.

V and J are TRBV24-1 and TRBJ1-1; D call uncertain. The receptor comes from an adult in good health. Specimen: peripheral blood, collected on day 0 of AZD1222 vaccination. The CDR3 protein is CATAPDVGTEAFF. The DNA for the CDR3 is TGTGCCACAGCCCCGGACGTAGGCACTGAAGCTTTCTTT.